This is a list of T cell receptor beta chains from one sample in a study of cytomegalovirus exposure and HLA in healthy donors. Method: immunoSEQ multiplex PCR; TCRdb's copy keeps in-frame clones and lacks some. The sample lists about 140,000 clones, 65% to 80% occurring once. The sequenced material came from PBMCs. These receptors all stem from a male donor in good health and CMV-seropositive. Both conserved end residues are part of each CDR3. A D gene is named only where the DNA matches it firmly. Size is stated for part of the rows, as once, few or many counts, or as a class when the clone is expanded.

TRBJ1-2,-,once,TRBV29-1,TGCGCAGGGGTAGGAGGATTGGGCTACACCTTC,CAGVGGLGYTF
TRBJ2-7,TRBD2,-,TRBV6-6,TGTGCCAGCGGCGGGAGTCAGTACGAGCAGTACTTC,CASGGSQYEQYF
TRBJ2-7,-,-,TRBV9,TGTGCCAGCAGCGTGCAGGAGAGGGGGTACGAGCAGTACTTC,CASSVQERGYEQYF
TRBJ1-1,-,few,TRBV2,TGTGCCAGCAGTGAACGGGTTATGAACACTGAAGCTTTCTTT,CASSERVMNTEAFF
TRBJ2-6,TRBD1,-,TRBV5-1,TGCGCCAGCAGCTGGGGGACAGGGGGGACTGGGGCCAACGTCCTGACTTTC,CASSWGTGGTGANVLTF
TRBJ2-2,-,-,TRBV5-6,TGTGCCAGCAGCTTTCAGGCGGCGTTGGGGCCCGGGGAGCTGTTTTTT,CASSFQAALGPGELFF
TRBJ2-1,TRBD2,-,TRBV19,TGTGCCAGTAGTAGCGGGGGGCATCCCTACAATGAGCAGTTCTTC,CASSSGGHPYNEQFF
TRBJ1-2,-,-,TRBV6-5,TGTGCCAGCAGTCGCGACATATCGTCTAACTATGGCTACACCTTC,CASSRDISSNYGYTF
TRBJ2-3,-,-,TRBV21-1,TGTGCCAGCAGCAAAGGGCAACAGGCGCTAAGCACAGATACGCAGTATTTT,CASSKGQQALSTDTQYF
TRBJ2-3,-,-,TRBV5-1,TGCGCCAGCAGCTTGGAGCAGGGAAGACAAACAGATACGCAGTATTTT,CASSLEQGRQTDTQYF
TRBJ2-3,-,few,TRBV25-1,TGTGCCAGCAGCTTTACAGATACGCAGTATTTT,CASSFTDTQYF
TRBJ1-2,-,-,TRBV9,TGTGCCAGCAGCGTAGCATTTAAAGGGGATGGCTACACCTTC,CASSVAFKGDGYTF
TRBJ2-3,-,-,TRBV7-3,TGTGCCAGCAGCCGGGGTGGGGAAGATACGCAGTATTTT,CASSRGGEDTQYF
TRBJ1-1,-,-,TRBV29-1,TGCAGCCCCCTCGCACGAGAGGAGGACACTGAAGCTTTCTTT,CSPLAREEDTEAFF
TRBJ1-6,-,few,TRBV6-1,TGTGCCAGCAGTGAAGGTTACAGACAAAATTCACCCCTCCACTTT,CASSEGYRQNSPLHF
TRBJ2-5,TRBD2,-,TRBV15,TGTGCCACCAGCAGGGGGGGACTAGCGAAAGAGACCCAGTACTTC,CATSRGGLAKETQYF
TRBJ1-6,-,-,TRBV6-9,TGTGCCAGCAGTTATGGTGAGGTTTATTCACCCCTCCACTTT,CASSYGEVYSPLHF
TRBJ2-3,TRBD2,-,TRBV4-1,TGCGCCAGCAGCCAGCACCCGGGACTAGGGGCAGATACGCAGTATTTT,CASSQHPGLGADTQYF
TRBJ2-7,-,-,TRBV4-2,TGTGCCAGCAGCTCCGGCCGGGTCAGGGACTGCGAGCAGTACTTC,CASSSGRVRDCEQYF
TRBJ2-1,-,-,TRBV7-6,TGTGCCAGCAGCTCTCCAGGTGCACCCCACTACAATGAGCAGTTCTTC,CASSSPGAPHYNEQFF
TRBJ2-1,TRBD1,-,TRBV6-1,TGTGCCAGCAGTGAAATGCCGGGACAGGGGGCGGATGAGCAGTTCTTC,CASSEMPGQGADEQFF
TRBJ2-6,TRBD1,-,TRBV9,TGTGCCAGCTCCTCCTACCGGGACAGGGCTGGGGCCAACGTCCTGACTTTC,CASSSYRDRAGANVLTF